The 24 T cell receptor beta chains below were found in one sample sequenced in a study of beta chain features in type 1 diabetes. Points from the study as a whole: Moderate yet significant TCRB CDR3 shortening was seen in Type 1 diabetes patients in all four CD4+ subsets.

Expressed TCRB transcripts got sequenced, as all isolated RNA was reverse transcribed. The table came from immunoSEQ multiplex PCR; TCRdb's copy has only in-frame clones and leaves some out. The profile shows a few hundred thousand clones, around 15% of them singletons. What these receptors recognize is not known. Sequencing used naive CD4+ T cells from blood. These receptors were taken from a man in his thirties or forties with type 1 diabetes.

This clone was detected only a few times. The chain recombines TRBV29-1 with TRBJ2-1, with 10 bases identical to TRBD2. V shed 4 bases and J 8 bases; nucleotides not matched to a gene: 8. The CDR3 is 14 amino acids. Germline assignment: CDR1 SQVTM and CDR2 ANQGSEA. CDR3 sequence (DNA): TGCAGCGTTGCGGCTCTAGCGGGAGTCCATGAGCAGTTCTTC. Its protein is CSVAALAGVHEQFF.

This clone appeared a single time. The V gene is TRBV7-9, the J gene TRBJ2-1; 8 positions agree with TRBD1. Germline CDR1 SEHNR, CDR2 FQNEAQ (reference sequence). The V gene end was trimmed by 5 bases and the J gene end by 3 bases; junction bases not matched to a gene: 6. The CDR3 loop spans 15 amino acids. CDR3: CASSAGQGNYNEQFF. The CDR3 DNA sequence: TGTGCCAGCAGCGCCGGACAGGGCAACTACAATGAGCAGTTCTTC.

The V gene is TRBV7-9, the J gene TRBJ2-3, with D unclear. Germline CDR1 reads SEHNR; CDR2 reads FQNEAQ (reference sequence). The CDR3 totals 15 residues. V shed 4 bases and J shed 2 bases, with 13 bases lying between them. Here the CDR3 DNA reads TGTGCCAGCAGCTCCCAAGCCACCACCACAGATACGCAGTATTTT. As protein: CASSSQATTTDTQYF. Variable domain in full (rest from reference TRBV7-9 and TRBJ2-3): DTGVSQNPRHKITKRGQNVTFRCDPISEHNRLYWYRQTLGQGPEFLTYFQNEAQLEKSRLLSDRFSAERPKGSFSTLEIQRTEQGDSAMYLCASSSQATTTDTQYFGPGTRLTVL.

This clone showed up just a few times. The gene calls are TRBV9 and TRBJ2-7; the D gene is possibly TRBD2 (6 bases). The V end was cut by 4 bases, the J end by 3 bases, with 14 bases between. CDR1 and CDR2 from the germline V gene are SGDLS and YYNGEE. This CDR3 is 14 amino acids long. CDR3 sequence: CASSPRLGVYEQYF. DNA for the CDR3: TGTGCCAGCAGCCCCAGACTAGGAGTCTACGAGCAGTACTTC.

This clone has a handful of counts. This chain connects TRBV7-9 to TRBJ2-2; D remains unclear. There are 15 residues in the CDR3. V lost 2 bases to trimming and J lost 2 bases, with 9 bases between them. From germline, CDR1 is SEHNR and CDR2 FQNEAQ (reference sequence). The CDR3 here is CASSLTAVNTGELFF. The CDR3 DNA reads as TGTGCCAGCAGCTTAACTGCAGTAAACACCGGGGAGCTGTTTTTT.

This clone was picked up a small number of times. The chain is built from TRBV30 and TRBJ1-5, with 7 bases fitting TRBD1. The V gene's germline CDR1 is GTSNPN and CDR2 SVGIG (reference sequence). Unmatched junction bases numbered 9, after V lost 2 bases and J lost 8 bases. The CDR3 totals 14 residues. CDR3 residues: CAWSSGSTGKPQHF. CDR3 in DNA: TGTGCCTGGAGTAGCGGTTCGACAGGGAAGCCCCAGCATTTT.

The chain recombines TRBV29-1 with TRBJ2-2; D ambiguous. Trimming took off 7 bases at V and 1 base at J, with 13 bases between the two ends. The germline CDR1 and CDR2 sequences are SQVTM and ANQGSEA. The CDR3 contains 14 residues. CDR3 sequence reads: CSALALMNTGELFF. The CDR3 DNA sequence: TGCAGCGCATTGGCACTGATGAACACCGGGGAGCTGTTTTTT.

The CDR3 nucleotides are TGTGCCAGCAGCGTAGGTGGGAACTATGGCTACACCTTC. It specifies CASSVGGNYGYTF. The chain couples TRBV9 to TRBJ1-2; D remains ambiguous. V was trimmed by 0 bases and J by 2 bases, leaving 5 bases between them. This CDR3 has 13 residues. CDR1 SGDLS and CDR2 YYNGEE come from the germline V gene.

This clone appeared a few times. The J gene is TRBJ2-7, the V gene TRBV4-1; no firm D call. V lost 5 bases and J 3 bases, leaving 26 bases between the germline ends. Looked up from germline, CDR1 is MGHRA and CDR2 is YSYEKL. This CDR3 is 18 amino acids long. The DNA for the CDR3 is TGCGCCAGCAGCACTCGGAGCCTTGGGAACTATGGAGACTACGAGCAGTACTTC. The encoded protein is CASSTRSLGNYGDYEQYF.

This clone occurred once. The genes are TRBV27 and TRBJ2-5, with D tentatively TRBD1 (6 bases). The CDR3 totals 16 residues. Per germline, CDR1 MNHEY and CDR2 SMNVEV (reference sequence). V dropped 5 bases and J dropped 5 bases, with 21 bases sitting between them. CDR3 DNA sequence: TGTGCCAGCAGTATTACCCCAGGGGTCCTTAGCGAGACCCAGTACTTC. Translation: CASSITPGVLSETQYF.

This clone has a single count. The chain couples TRBV11-2 to TRBJ2-3; 7 bases line up with TRBD1. The ends lost 3 bases at V and 6 bases at J; junction bases unmatched: 9. Germline CDR1 reads SGHAT; CDR2 reads FQNNGV. There are 15 residues in the CDR3. This CDR3 reads CASSLQGVGMDTQYF. DNA of the CDR3: TGTGCCAGCAGCTTGCAGGGGGTTGGAATGGATACGCAGTATTTT.

The chain uses TRBV6-6 and TRBJ2-7; 12 bases are a match to TRBD2. Trimming at V came to 4 bases and at J to 3 bases, leaving 7 bases not matched to a gene. The CDR3 runs 16 residues. Germline CDR1 reads MNHNY; CDR2 reads SVGAGI (reference sequence). The CDR3 DNA sequence: TGTGCCAGCAGTTTCCACACTAGCGGGAGGATCTACGAGCAGTACTTC. Residues: CASSFHTSGRIYEQYF.

The V and J genes are TRBV2 and TRBJ2-3, with 7 bases matching TRBD2. V lost 7 bases, J lost 4 bases, and 8 bases stayed unmatched. The CDR3 spans 14 residues. In germline, CDR1 is SNHLY, CDR2 FYNNEI. CDR3 coding DNA: TGTGCCAGCACGCGGGAGACCCTATCAGATACGCAGTATTTT. It yields the protein CASTRETLSDTQYF.

J is TRBJ2-6 and V is TRBV14; D unresolved. The CDR3 runs 16 residues. Germline-derived CDR1 and CDR2 are SGHDN and FVKESK. V was trimmed by 4 bases and J by 0 bases, leaving 10 bases between them. The CDR3 is CASSRQVISGANVLTF. The CDR3 nucleotides are TGTGCCAGCAGCCGGCAGGTGATCTCTGGGGCCAACGTCCTGACTTTC.

This rearrangement joins TRBV4-2 to TRBJ2-5, with D possibly being TRBD2 (6 bases). CDR1 LGHNA and CDR2 YNFKEQ come from the germline V gene. Trimming pared 3 bases from V and 1 base from J, leaving 9 bases between. The CDR3 spans 14 residues. CDR3 in DNA: TGTGCCAGCAGCCAGTCGCGGGGCCAAGAGACCCAGTACTTC. It translates to CASSQSRGQETQYF.

This clone was picked up a small number of times. Other nucleotide sequences from this sample produce the same CDR3. CDR3 in amino acids: CASSSGDSSYEQYF. The DNA of the CDR3 is TGTGCCAGCAGTTCAGGGGACAGCTCCTACGAGCAGTACTTC. The rearrangement joins TRBV28 to TRBJ2-7; 7 bases fit TRBD1. With V trimmed by 4 bases and J by 0 bases, 3 bases remained unmatched. The CDR3 runs 14 residues. Germline CDR1 is MDHEN and CDR2 is SYDVKM.

CDR3 coding DNA: TGTGCCAGCAGCTTCCAAGGGACAGTGCAAGAGACCCAGTACTTC. Encoded protein: CASSFQGTVQETQYF. This chain uses TRBV5-6 with TRBJ2-5, with 7 bases that match TRBD1. The CDR3 spans 15 residues. V was clipped by 2 bases and J by 2 bases; unmatched bases: 6. Germline assignment: CDR1 SGHDT and CDR2 YYEEEE.

The V gene is TRBV30, the J gene TRBJ1-5; D gene uncertain. CDR1 GTSNPN and CDR2 SVGIG come from the germline V gene (reference sequence). Trimming removed 3 bases from V and 4 bases from J, with 13 bases in between. The CDR3 contains 14 residues. CDR3 amino acids: CAWSVRSLNQPQHF. DNA for the CDR3: TGTGCCTGGAGCGTCAGGTCCCTTAATCAGCCCCAGCATTTT.

V is TRBV2 and J is TRBJ2-2; D unresolved. V shed 7 bases and J shed 3 bases, with 6 bases lying between them. The CDR3 has 12 residues. Germline CDR1 reads SNHLY; CDR2 reads FYNNEI. CDR3 amino acids: CASTSDTGELFF. The CDR3 DNA is TGTGCCAGCACGTCGGACACCGGGGAGCTGTTTTTT.

The rearrangement links TRBV29-1 to TRBJ2-3; no definite D call. This CDR3 region has 12 residues. Trimming stripped 7 bases from V and 0 bases from J, with 8 bases between. Looked up from germline, CDR1 is SQVTM and CDR2 is ANQGSEA. The CDR3 loop reads CSASDSTDTQYF. CDR3 nucleotide sequence: TGCAGCGCTTCGGACAGCACAGATACGCAGTATTTT.

The chain uses TRBV9 and TRBJ2-5, with no clear D. This CDR3 spans 15 amino acids. Looked up from germline, CDR1 is SGDLS and CDR2 is YYNGEE. V lost 3 bases and J 2 bases, leaving 14 bases between the germline ends. The CDR3 nucleotides read TGTGCCAGCAGCGCACCGGCTGGGTTTCAAGAGACCCAGTACTTC. The encoded protein is CASSAPAGFQETQYF.

This clone was counted only a few times. The chain carries TRBV4-1 and TRBJ1-4; D is uncertain. Germline CDR1 is MGHRA and CDR2 is YSYEKL. This CDR3 spans 15 amino acids. Trimming pared 1 base from V and 4 bases from J, leaving 10 bases between. The DNA of the CDR3 is TGCGCCAGCAGCCAAGGTCAAAGGGATAATGAAAAACTGTTTTTT. The encoded protein is CASSQGQRDNEKLFF.

The gene calls are TRBV27 and TRBJ2-6; 9 bases are shared with TRBD2. V lost 6 bases and J lost 0; bases outside the gene matches: 9. The germline V gene encodes CDR1 MNHEY and CDR2 SMNVEV (reference sequence). The CDR3 covers 18 residues. The CDR3 DNA sequence: TGTGCCAGCAGCCCAGGGCTAGCGGGGCACTCTGGGGCCAACGTCCTGACTTTC. It translates to CASSPGLAGHSGANVLTF.

Notes on this clone: The same CDR3 also results from other DNA sequences found in this sample. The chain is built from TRBV28 and TRBJ2-7, with 9 nucleotides matching TRBD1. CDR3 length: 13 amino acids. CDR1 is MDHEN, CDR2 SYDVKM, per germline. V shed 5 bases, J shed 3 bases, and the junction held 2 bases outside the gene matches. In DNA form, the CDR3 reads TGTGCCAGCAGTCCGGGACAGGGCTACGAGCAGTACTTC. This translates into CASSPGQGYEQYF.